The 24 T cell receptor beta chains below were found in one sample sequenced in a study of identical twins. TCRdb re-called the 5' RACE reads through MiXCR, storing one row per CDR3 protein. The sample has about 660,000 distinct CDR3 sequences; around 8.6% are singletons. A further study also used this sample, focusing on yellow fever vaccine responses in identical twins.

The specimen sequenced was PBMCs. The receptors shown here come from a woman younger than 35 in good health.

Only a few counts were recorded for this clonotype. The genes are TRBV14 and TRBJ1-2, with a possible D match to TRBD1 (6 bases). V was trimmed by 4 bases and J by 7 bases, leaving 16 bases between them. CDR1 and CDR2 (germline): SGHDN, FVKESK. CDR3 size: 14 residues. CDR3 coding DNA: TGTGCCAGCAGCCCCCAGGCGGGGGCAAGTGGCTACACCTTC. This encodes CASSPQAGASGYTF.

This chain joins TRBV7-6 and TRBJ2-2; D not resolved. V was pared by 7 bases and J by 5 bases, with 11 bases between. Germline lookup yields CDR1 SGHVS and CDR2 FNYEAQ. This CDR3 spans 13 amino acids. CDR3 DNA sequence: TGTGCCAGCATCCCTCCCGTTACCGGGGAGCTGTTTTTT. It yields the protein CASIPPVTGELFF.

The J gene is TRBJ2-7, the V gene TRBV10-2; 10 bases align to TRBD1. From germline, CDR1 is WSHSY and CDR2 SAAADI. The CDR3 has 16 amino acids. The V and J ends lost 6 bases and 2 bases, in that order; junction bases with no gene match: 10. CDR3 loop: CASRPHGTGAAYEQYF. The CDR3, as DNA: TGCGCCAGCAGGCCCCATGGGACAGGGGCGGCCTACGAGCAGTACTTC.

The chain uses TRBV20-1 and TRBJ1-2; 7 bases align to TRBD1. There are 16 residues in the CDR3. Per the germline V gene, CDR1 is DFQATT and CDR2 is SNEGSKA (reference sequence). Trimming took 6 bases from V and 3 from J; bases not matched to a gene: 16. The chain's CDR3 is CSAATGLKGFYYGYTF. The DNA for the CDR3 is TGCAGTGCGGCGACAGGGCTCAAGGGTTTTTACTATGGCTACACCTTC.

This chain links TRBV2 with TRBJ1-4, with a weak D call TRBD1 (5 bases). Trimming removed 7 bases at V and 4 bases at J, with 13 bases between. Germline values: CDR1 SNHLY, CDR2 FYNNEI. The CDR3 runs to 14 residues. This CDR3 reads CASTRQSGNEKLFF. For the CDR3, the DNA is TGTGCCAGCACCAGACAGTCGGGTAATGAAAAACTGTTTTTT.

The chain has TRBV14 and TRBJ2-3; D gene ambiguous. CDR3 size: 16 residues. The germline V and J ends were trimmed by 4 bases and 4 bases, with 18 bases remaining between them. Germline lookup yields CDR1 SGHDN and CDR2 FVKESK. The CDR3 coding sequence is TGTGCCAGCAGCCCACGACGGCCAAGGGTTCCAGATACGCAGTATTTT. This sequence encodes CASSPRRPRVPDTQYF.

The chain recombines TRBV4-3 with TRBJ2-7, with D perhaps given as TRBD1 or TRBD2 (5 bases each). CDR3 length: 15 residues. V lost 0 bases and J 3 bases, leaving 12 bases between the germline ends. The germline V gene has CDR1 LGHNA and CDR2 YSLEER. The CDR3: CASSQDEGLSYEQYF. The CDR3 DNA reads as TGCGCCAGCAGCCAAGACGAGGGGCTAAGCTACGAGCAGTACTTC.

The chain combines TRBV4-3 with TRBJ2-7, with D perhaps being TRBD1 or TRBD2 (6 bases each). The germline V gene has CDR1 LGHNA and CDR2 YSLEER. The V end was cut by 0 bases, the J end by 5 bases, with 17 bases between. There are 16 residues in the CDR3. The CDR3 here is CASSQDAGTLRDEQYF. CDR3 bases: TGCGCCAGCAGCCAAGACGCGGGGACACTCCGGGACGAGCAGTACTTC.

This clonotype has a handful of counts. This chain uses TRBV4-1 with TRBJ2-1; the match to TRBD1 covers 7 bases. There are 14 residues in the CDR3. Germline lookup yields CDR1 MGHRA and CDR2 YSYEKL. Germline trimming cut 5 bases from V and 6 bases from J; bases unmatched to any gene: 7. DNA of the CDR3: TGCGCCAGCAGCATAGGACAGGTCGGCAATGAGCAGTTCTTC. This gives the protein CASSIGQVGNEQFF.

This clonotype appeared many times. J is TRBJ2-7 and V is TRBV28; D tentatively reads TRBD1 or TRBD2 (5 bases each). The CDR3 sequence is 14 residues long. Trimming stripped 6 bases from V and 5 bases from J, with 17 bases between. The germline V gene has CDR1 MDHEN and CDR2 SYDVKM. The CDR3 spells CASSPDTQRHEQYF. In nucleotides, the CDR3 is TGTGCCAGCAGCCCGGACACCCAGCGGCACGAGCAGTACTTC. Together with reference TRBV28 and TRBJ2-7, the CDR3 gives the full variable domain: DVKVTQSSRYLVKRTGEKVFLECVQDMDHENMFWYRQDPGLGLRLIYFSYDVKMKEKGDIPEGYSVSREKKERFSLILESASTNQTSMYLCASSPDTQRHEQYFGPGTRLTVT.

This clonotype came up many times. The rearrangement joins TRBV18 to TRBJ2-1; tentatively, D is TRBD2 (5 bases). V was cut by 7 bases and J by 6 bases, with 13 bases left in between. Germline V CDR1 and CDR2: KGHSH, LQKENI. The CDR3 runs 13 residues. Here the CDR3 DNA reads TGTGCCAGCTATGGGCTAGCCGGCAATGAGCAGTTCTTC. Translating it yields CASYGLAGNEQFF.

This clonotype has a count of ten or more. The chain joins TRBV12-3 or TRBV12-4 to TRBJ2-3, with D possibly TRBD2 on 5 matching bases. The CDR3 spans 13 residues. V was pared by 6 bases and J by 2 bases, with 9 bases between. CDR3 region: CASRLEITDTQYF. DNA for the CDR3: TGTGCCAGCAGACTAGAAATCACAGATACGCAGTATTTT.

The chain uses TRBV7-3 and TRBJ2-3; 9 bases fit TRBD2. The CDR3 is 18 amino acids. Per the germline V gene, CDR1 is SGHTA and CDR2 is FQGTGA. J gave up 0 bases and V 4 bases, and 11 bases lay outside the gene matches. In nucleotides, the CDR3 is TGTGCCAGCAGCTCAACGATGTTAGCGGGGGCAAGCACAGATACGCAGTATTTT. Translated: CASSSTMLAGASTDTQYF.

This clonotype was seen only a few times. This chain joins TRBV6-2 or TRBV6-3 and TRBJ1-5; 8 bases line up with TRBD1. CDR3 length: 14 residues. Trimming took 8 bases from V and 6 from J; bases not matched to a gene: 9. The germline CDR1 and CDR2 sequences are MNHEY and SVGEGT. In nucleotides, the CDR3 is TGTGCCAGCGGTCAGGACAGGGCCACTCAGCCCCAGCATTTT. Translating gives CASGQDRATQPQHF.

This clonotype was recorded at least ten times. The V gene is TRBV10-3, the J gene TRBJ2-1, with D perhaps TRBD2 (6 bases). Deletions cut 3 bases from V and 5 bases from J, with 17 bases between. Germline V lookup: CDR1 ENHRY, CDR2 SYGVKD. CDR3 length: 16 amino acids. The CDR3 DNA is TGTGCCATCAGTGAACGTCGGCAGGGACTGGACAATGAGCAGTTCTTC. It codes for CAISERRQGLDNEQFF.

This sequence joins TRBV20-1 and TRBJ2-5; 7 positions agree with TRBD1. Germline CDR1 reads DFQATT; CDR2 reads SNEGSKA (reference sequence). V shed 3 bases, J shed 0 bases, and the junction held 4 bases outside the gene matches. The CDR3 consists of 14 residues. The CDR3 protein is CSASRDSNQETQYF. The CDR3 DNA reads TGCAGTGCTAGCCGGGACAGCAACCAAGAGACCCAGTACTTC.

This clonotype was seen more than once but under ten times. The chain has TRBV6-2 or TRBV6-3 and TRBJ2-7; the D is unclear. The V and J ends lost 6 bases and 5 bases respectively, with 23 bases between them. CDR1 and CDR2 (germline): MNHEY, SVGEGT. The CDR3 runs to 16 residues. The CDR3, as DNA: TGTGCCAGCAGCGGCCCCAGAGAACCCAAGAATAACGAGCAGTACTTC. Translating it yields CASSGPREPKNNEQYF.

The V and J genes are TRBV29-1 and TRBJ1-1; D is perhaps TRBD1 (6 bases). Germline values: CDR1 SQVTM, CDR2 ANQGSEA. The CDR3 covers 13 residues. Deletions cut 7 bases from V and 0 bases from J, with 12 bases between. The CDR3 spells CSAGQSMNTEAFF. The CDR3 nucleotides read TGCAGCGCAGGACAGTCCATGAACACTGAAGCTTTCTTT.

This clonotype has a count of ten or more. J is TRBJ1-1 and V is TRBV29-1; TRBD1 aligns across 8 bases. The CDR3 runs to 12 residues. CDR1 and CDR2 (germline): SQVTM, ANQGSEA. V lost 8 bases and J lost 5; bases outside the gene matches: 7. CDR3 sequence reads: CSSRQGSTEAFF. CDR3 in DNA: TGCAGCTCACGACAGGGGAGTACTGAAGCTTTCTTT.

This clonotype turned up a few times. This chain links TRBV20-1 with TRBJ2-7, with D perhaps TRBD1 (5 bases). This CDR3 has 13 amino acids. V shed 0 bases and J shed 3 bases, with 9 bases lying between them. The V gene's germline CDR1 is DFQATT and CDR2 SNEGSKA (reference sequence). The CDR3 DNA reads as TGCAGTGCTAGAGAGGTGACAGACTACGAGCAGTACTTC. Translated, it gives CSAREVTDYEQYF.

The sample holds many counts of this clonotype. This rearrangement joins TRBV5-6 to TRBJ1-2; TRBD1 is a possible D gene (5 bases). The CDR3 runs to 16 residues. V lost 2 bases and J lost 3, with 17 bases in between. From germline, CDR1 is SGHDT and CDR2 YYEEEE. In nucleotides, the CDR3 is TGTGCCAGCAGCTTCCTTCTCGGGGGGGAAGACTATGGCTACACCTTC. It encodes CASSFLLGGEDYGYTF. Supplemented by reference TRBV5-6 and TRBJ1-2, the full variable domain reads DAGVTQSPTHLIKTRGQQVTLRCSPKSGHDTVSWYQQALGQGPQFIFQYYEEEERQRGNFPDRFSGHQFPNYSSELNVNALLLGDSALYLCASSFLLGGEDYGYTFGSGTRLTVV.

This clonotype was counted a few times. The chain recombines TRBV28 with TRBJ2-7, with 8 bases fitting TRBD2. The CDR3 extends over 16 amino acids. Losses at the gene ends were 5 bases for V and 5 bases for J; bases not matched to a gene: 14. Per the germline V gene, CDR1 is MDHEN and CDR2 is SYDVKM. Here the CDR3 reads CASSPWWVGREHEQYF. CDR3 bases: TGTGCCAGCAGTCCTTGGTGGGTCGGGAGGGAACACGAGCAGTACTTC.

This clonotype was counted a few times. J is TRBJ2-1 and V is TRBV5-6; D could derive from TRBD1 or TRBD2 (6 bases each). The germline V gene has CDR1 SGHDT and CDR2 YYEEEE. V dropped 1 base and J dropped 8 bases, with 13 bases sitting between them. The CDR3 is 14 amino acids. This chain's CDR3 is CASSLFYREDEQFF. CDR3 DNA: TGTGCCAGCAGCTTGTTCTACAGGGAGGATGAGCAGTTCTTC.

This rearrangement joins TRBV27 to TRBJ2-3; D is perhaps TRBD2 (6 bases). CDR3 length: 15 amino acids. V dropped 7 bases and J dropped 1 base, with 15 bases sitting between them. Germline V lookup: CDR1 MNHEY, CDR2 SMNVEV (reference sequence). The CDR3 nucleotides read TGTGCCAGCACCCGGAGGGCCAAAGGCACAGATACGCAGTATTTT. It yields the protein CASTRRAKGTDTQYF.